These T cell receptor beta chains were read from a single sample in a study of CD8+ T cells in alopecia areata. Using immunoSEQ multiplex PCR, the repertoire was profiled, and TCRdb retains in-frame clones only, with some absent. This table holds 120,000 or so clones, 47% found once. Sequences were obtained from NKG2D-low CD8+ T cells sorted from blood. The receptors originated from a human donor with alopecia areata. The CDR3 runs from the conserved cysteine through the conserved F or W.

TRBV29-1	CSVEGTGEGYTEAFF
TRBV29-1	CSVEDRTGNAFF
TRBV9	CASSVYGTTEETQYF
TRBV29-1	CSVEGTDYYGYTF
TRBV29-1	CSVDLLSYNEQFF
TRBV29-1	CSAGQGVDYNEQFF
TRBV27	CASSLSPGQVYEQYF
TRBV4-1	CASSQRAGGTYEQYF
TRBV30	CAWVEAPGSDGYTF
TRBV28	CASVRQGSYEQYF
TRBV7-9	CASSLGEWETQYF
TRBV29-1	CSVRIAGDYEQYF
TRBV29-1	CSVEDGATDTQYF
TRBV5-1	CASSLVGQGYEQYF
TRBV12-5	CASGPPTGSYEQYF
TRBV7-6	CASSSRANQETQYF
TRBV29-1	CSVEQPGTVPYEQYF
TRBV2	CASNGGDVMNTEAFF
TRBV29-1	CSVEDPGTLYQETQYF
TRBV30	CACDGYTEAFF
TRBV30	CAYEGLRGSGETQYF
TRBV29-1	CSVELSGRDNEQFF
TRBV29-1	CSVDWGQETQYF
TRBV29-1	CSAPSRNKQYF
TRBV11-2	CASSQTSDQETQYF
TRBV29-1	CSVAGQDYEQYF
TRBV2	CASTFSDRARGVSNQPQHF
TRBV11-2	CASSLGASSDTQYF
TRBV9	CASSFSRRGGRNEQFF
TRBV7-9	CAGFMGGEETQYF
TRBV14	CASSQGAWAFQETQYF
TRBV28	CASSLAGLTDTQYF
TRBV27	CASSPRNSPLHF
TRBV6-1	CASSELIGRANTEAFF
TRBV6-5	CASSYRGNTEAFF
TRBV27	CASAPGRTYGYTF
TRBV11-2	CASIPNSGEQYF